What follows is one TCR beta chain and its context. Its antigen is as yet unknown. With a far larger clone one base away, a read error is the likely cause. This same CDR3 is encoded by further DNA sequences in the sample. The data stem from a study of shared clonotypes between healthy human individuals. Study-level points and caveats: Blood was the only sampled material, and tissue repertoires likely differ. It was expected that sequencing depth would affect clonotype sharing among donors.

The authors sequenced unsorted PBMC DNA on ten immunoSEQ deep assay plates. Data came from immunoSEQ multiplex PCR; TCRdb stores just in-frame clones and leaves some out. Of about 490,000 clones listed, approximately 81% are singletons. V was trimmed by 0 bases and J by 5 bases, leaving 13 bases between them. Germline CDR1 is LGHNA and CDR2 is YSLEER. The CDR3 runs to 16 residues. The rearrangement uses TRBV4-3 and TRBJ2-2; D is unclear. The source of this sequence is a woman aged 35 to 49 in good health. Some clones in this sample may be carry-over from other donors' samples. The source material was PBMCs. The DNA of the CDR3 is TGCGCCAGCAGCCAAGATGTTGGTGGTGAGACCGGGGAGCTGTTTTTT. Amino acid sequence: CASSQDVGGETGELFF.